Each of the 27 T cell receptor beta chains below was sequenced from the same sample in a study of a mutant IDH1 vaccine in newly diagnosed glioma. Time point in this sample: week 11, during vaccination. Doses of 300 ug of mutant IDH1 20-mer peptide were given with topical imiquimod. These TCRs' antigens remain unknown. The repertoire was sequenced with immunoSEQ multiplex PCR; TCRdb's copy has only in-frame clones and lacks some. The data contain about 40,000 clones, roughly 84% of them seen just once; the ten biggest clones take up 2% to 2.5%. Sequencing was performed on PBMCs, taken from a glioma patient whose treatment included an IDH1 peptide vaccine. All receptors come from a man in his forties with glioma.

The V and J genes are TRBV27 and TRBJ1-3; D perhaps matches TRBD1 (5 bases). Trimming pared 7 bases from V and 2 bases from J, leaving 15 bases between. The CDR3 has 15 amino acids. Germline V gene data show CDR1 as MNHEY and CDR2 as SMNVEV (reference sequence). CDR3 loop: CASTWGVYTGNTIYF. CDR3 DNA: TGTGCCAGCACCTGGGGGGTCTACACTGGAAACACCATATATTTT.

This clone was counted a few times. The chain links TRBV5-1 to TRBJ1-4, with 9 positions matching TRBD1. Unmatched junction bases numbered 5, after V lost 3 bases and J lost 5 bases. The CDR3 contains 15 residues. Germline values: CDR1 SGHRS, CDR2 YFSETQ. Here the CDR3 DNA reads TGCGCCAGCAGCTCAACCGGGACAGGGAATGAAAAACTGTTTTTT. This translates into CASSSTGTGNEKLFF.

V is TRBV5-1 and J is TRBJ2-5; TRBD1 aligns across 7 bases. The junction had 7 bases not matched to a gene; V was cut back by 0 bases and J by 2 bases. In germline, CDR1 is SGHRS, CDR2 YFSETQ. The CDR3 is 16 amino acids. The CDR3 spells CASSLARDSRQETQYF. The CDR3 DNA reads as TGCGCCAGCAGCTTGGCCCGGGACAGCCGTCAAGAGACCCAGTACTTC.

This rearrangement joins TRBV5-1 to TRBJ2-5; 10 nucleotides match TRBD2. This CDR3 region has 14 residues. From germline, CDR1 is SGHRS and CDR2 YFSETQ. With 1 base clipped from V and 3 bases from J, the junction kept 0 bases outside the gene matches. CDR3: CASSLTSGEETQYF. The CDR3 DNA follows: TGCGCCAGCAGCTTGACTAGCGGGGAAGAGACCCAGTACTTC.

The chain joins TRBV7-2 to TRBJ2-2; D is tentatively TRBD1 or TRBD2 (5 bases each). The V end was cut by 3 bases, the J end by 4 bases, with 9 bases between. Looked up from germline, CDR1 is SGHTA and CDR2 is FQGNSA. The CDR3 runs 14 residues. Here the CDR3 reads CASSFSGTTGELFF. The CDR3 DNA is TGTGCCAGCAGCTTCTCTGGGACCACCGGGGAGCTGTTTTTT. The variable domain in full, with the rest retrieved from reference TRBV7-2 and TRBJ2-2, is GAGVSQSPSNKVTEKGKDVELRCDPISGHTALYWYRQSLGQGLEFLIYFQGNSAPDKSGLPSDRFSAERTGGSVSTLTIQRTQQEDSAVYLCASSFSGTTGELFFGEGSRLTVL.

The sample holds a few counts of this clone. The gene calls are TRBV2 and TRBJ1-5; the match to TRBD1 covers 11 bases. Trimming took 6 bases from V and 6 from J; bases not matched to a gene: 4. This CDR3 is built from 14 residues. Germline V gene data show CDR1 as SNHLY and CDR2 as FYNNEI. This CDR3 reads CASSLGTGGQPQHF. CDR3 in DNA: TGTGCCAGCAGCCTCGGGACAGGGGGTCAGCCCCAGCATTTT.

In its sample, this clone was seen a few times. The chain carries TRBV19 and TRBJ1-5, with 7 bases that match TRBD1. The CDR3 is 16 amino acids. The germline V gene encodes CDR1 LNHDA and CDR2 SQIVND (reference sequence). With V trimmed by 5 bases and J by 6 bases, 13 bases remained unmatched. The CDR3: CASSVTGQAMGQPQHF. CDR3 DNA: TGTGCCAGTAGTGTTACTGGACAGGCCATGGGTCAGCCCCAGCATTTT.

The chain uses TRBV5-1 and TRBJ2-7; TRBD2 matches 10 bases. The CDR3 contains 16 residues. V shed 6 bases and J 2 bases; nucleotides not matched to a gene: 11. The germline V gene has CDR1 SGHRS and CDR2 YFSETQ. CDR3 sequence: CASTDRLAGETYEQYF. The CDR3 DNA reads TGCGCCAGCACCGATCGGCTAGCGGGAGAGACCTACGAGCAGTACTTC.

The genes are TRBV25-1 and TRBJ2-3; TRBD1 agrees at 9 bases. V shed 3 bases and J 8 bases; nucleotides not matched to a gene: 9. Looked up from germline, CDR1 is MGHDK and CDR2 is SYGVNS. This CDR3 region has 15 residues. The CDR3 protein is CASSERIGTGSTQYF. The CDR3 DNA follows: TGTGCCAGCAGTGAGAGAATAGGGACAGGGTCTACGCAGTATTTT.

The chain recombines TRBV5-1 with TRBJ2-7; tentatively, D is TRBD2 (6 bases). Germline CDR1 and CDR2: SGHRS and YFSETQ. The CDR3 is made up of 14 amino acids. The V end lost 7 bases, the J end lost 0 bases, and 14 bases lay between the germline ends. The CDR3 DNA is TGCGCCAGCGCGGGAACGGGACCCTCCTACGAGCAGTACTTC. Protein product: CASAGTGPSYEQYF.

The genes are TRBV19 and TRBJ1-1; 8 bases are a match to TRBD1. V trimming: 6 bases; J trimming: 1 base; junction bases outside the gene matches: 7. CDR1 and CDR2 from the germline V gene are LNHDA and SQIVND (reference sequence). There are 15 residues in the CDR3. The chain's CDR3 is CASSSSGTGNTEAFF. CDR3 coding DNA: TGTGCCAGTAGCTCGTCCGGGACAGGGAACACTGAAGCTTTCTTT.

This rearrangement joins TRBV19 to TRBJ2-3; D gene ambiguous. Trimming pared 6 bases from V and 2 bases from J, leaving 9 bases between. This CDR3 region has 13 residues. Germline loops: CDR1 LNHDA, CDR2 SQIVND (reference sequence). CDR3 DNA sequence: TGTGCCAGTAGGGGGATCTCCACAGATACGCAGTATTTT. This gives the protein CASRGISTDTQYF.

The chain is built from TRBV15 and TRBJ2-1; possibly TRBD1 or TRBD2 for D (5 bases each). The CDR3 length is 14 residues. V dropped 0 bases and J dropped 6 bases, with 9 bases sitting between them. The germline V gene has CDR1 LNHNV and CDR2 YYDKDF (reference sequence). The CDR3 sequence is CATSRDRGANEQFF. The CDR3 DNA is TGTGCCACCAGCAGAGATCGAGGGGCCAATGAGCAGTTCTTC.

V is TRBV19 and J is TRBJ2-1; 10 bases are shared with TRBD2. From germline, CDR1 is LNHDA and CDR2 SQIVND (reference sequence). V lost 1 base and J lost 6; bases outside the gene matches: 3. The CDR3 extends over 15 amino acids. The CDR3 nucleotides read TGTGCCAGTAGTATAGTACTAGCGGGACTCAATGAGCAGTTCTTC. The encoded protein is CASSIVLAGLNEQFF.

The chain employs TRBV7-9 and TRBJ2-7; unclear D gene. This CDR3 is built from 11 residues. Trimming pared 5 bases from V and 7 bases from J, leaving 9 bases between. From germline, CDR1 is SEHNR and CDR2 FQNEAQ (reference sequence). The CDR3 reads CASSPDGEQYF. CDR3 sequence (DNA): TGTGCCAGCAGCCCTGACGGGGAGCAGTACTTC.

V and J are TRBV10-3 and TRBJ2-3; TRBD2 matches 7 bases. The trim removed 6 bases at V and 3 bases at J, leaving 6 bases unmatched. Germline values: CDR1 ENHRY, CDR2 SYGVKD. The CDR3 runs 14 residues. CDR3 loop: CAISSGTSTDTQYF. In DNA form, the CDR3 reads TGTGCCATCAGCAGCGGGACGTCGACAGATACGCAGTATTTT.

This chain uses TRBV7-2 with TRBJ1-4; the D gene is possibly TRBD1 (5 bases). This CDR3 is 12 amino acids long. V gave up 5 bases and J gave up 7 bases, with 8 bases separating them. Germline values: CDR1 SGHTA, CDR2 FQGNSA. CDR3 in amino acids: CASSPQGEKLFF. The CDR3 DNA reads as TGTGCCAGCAGCCCCCAGGGTGAAAAACTGTTTTTT.

The V and J genes are TRBV6-5 and TRBJ1-3; D is unclear. This CDR3 is 14 amino acids long. Trimming stripped 6 bases from V and 0 bases from J, with 9 bases between. CDR1 MNHEY and CDR2 SVGAGI come from the germline V gene. Here the CDR3 reads CASSLGFSGNTIYF. The CDR3 region has the DNA TGTGCCAGCAGCCTAGGGTTCTCTGGAAACACCATATATTTT.

The V and J genes are TRBV5-1 and TRBJ2-7; 11 bases fit TRBD1. This CDR3 has 15 amino acids. Trimming at V came to 2 bases and at J to 7 bases, leaving 8 bases not matched to a gene. In germline, CDR1 is SGHRS, CDR2 YFSETQ. The DNA for the CDR3 is TGCGCCAGCAGCTTTCGGGACAGGGGGAATCAGGAGCAGTACTTC. It yields the protein CASSFRDRGNQEQYF.

The V and J genes are TRBV6-1 and TRBJ1-1; D may be TRBD1 (5 bases). This CDR3 region has 12 residues. V lost 7 bases to trimming and J lost 8 bases, with 14 bases between them. Germline values: CDR1 MNHNS, CDR2 SASEGT. The CDR3 region has the DNA TGTGCCAGCATCCGGGACGGTCGGGAAGCTTTCTTT. Its translation: CASIRDGREAFF.

The genes are TRBV7-2 and TRBJ1-2, with a weak D call TRBD1 (6 bases). Trimming shortened V by 3 bases and J by 8 bases, and 19 bases separated the two germline ends. Germline values: CDR1 SGHTA, CDR2 FQGNSA. This CDR3 has 15 amino acids. The CDR3 DNA sequence: TGTGCCAGCAGCTTGTCCCATGGGAGACAGGCAGGCTACACCTTC. Its protein is CASSLSHGRQAGYTF.

This sequence joins TRBV10-3 and TRBJ2-1; TRBD1 agrees at 7 bases. The trim removed 9 bases at V and 3 bases at J, leaving 5 bases unmatched. Germline-derived CDR1 and CDR2 are ENHRY and SYGVKD. The CDR3 length is 13 residues. The CDR3 bases are TGTGCCATAGCGGACAGGAACTACAATGAGCAGTTCTTC. It encodes CAIADRNYNEQFF.

The chain combines TRBV9 with TRBJ2-2, with D maybe TRBD1 (6 bases). Looked up from germline, CDR1 is SGDLS and CDR2 is YYNGEE. This CDR3 spans 12 amino acids. Trimming removed 5 bases from V and 8 bases from J, with 10 bases in between. CDR3: CASRGGAGELFF. The CDR3, as DNA: TGTGCCAGCAGAGGGGGAGCTGGGGAGCTGTTTTTT. Looking up the rest from reference TRBV9 and TRBJ2-2 gives the full variable domain: DSGVTQTPKHLITATGQRVTLRCSPRSGDLSVYWYQQSLDQGLQFLIQYYNGEERAKGNILERFSAQQFPDLHSELNLSSLELGDSALYFCASRGGAGELFFGEGSRLTVL.

The chain uses TRBV18 and TRBJ2-7; 10 bases fit TRBD2. Per the germline V gene, CDR1 is KGHSH and CDR2 is LQKENI. CDR3 length equals 16 residues. V lost 3 bases to trimming and J lost 0 bases; unmatched junction nucleotides: 5. CDR3 loop: CASSPSTSGFSYEQYF. CDR3 sequence (DNA): TGTGCCAGCTCACCGTCGACTAGCGGGTTCTCCTACGAGCAGTACTTC.

The chain joins TRBV18 to TRBJ1-5, with D possibly matching TRBD1 (5 bases). V dropped 3 bases and J dropped 4 bases, with 7 bases sitting between them. This CDR3 has 13 amino acids. Germline-derived CDR1 and CDR2 are KGHSH and LQKENI. The CDR3 region is CASSPTVNQPQHF. The CDR3 nucleotides are TGTGCCAGCTCACCGACAGTGAATCAGCCCCAGCATTTT.

The chain joins TRBV29-1 to TRBJ2-5, with TRBD2 matching 11 bases. J was trimmed by 1 base and V by 5 bases; bases with no gene match: 9. This CDR3 is 16 amino acids long. From germline, CDR1 is SQVTM and CDR2 ANQGSEA. Here the CDR3 DNA reads TGCAGCGTTCGGCCCCGACTAGCGGGATTCCAAGAGACCCAGTACTTC. It is translated as CSVRPRLAGFQETQYF.

The chain couples TRBV10-2 to TRBJ1-4; D is unresolved. This CDR3 contains 14 residues. The ends were cut back, 10 bases at V and 2 bases at J, with 14 bases in the middle. Germline V gene data show CDR1 as WSHSY and CDR2 as SAAADI. Here the CDR3 reads CATSGGDTNEKLFF. CDR3 in DNA: TGCGCCACCTCTGGAGGAGATACTAATGAAAAACTGTTTTTT.